This T cell receptor beta chain is from a study of identical twins. Study conclusions and caveats: Part of the zero-insertion signal could reflect confounding by invariant MAIT and iNKT cells. Abundant beta clonotypes from cord blood bore fewer insertions; memory repertoires lacked this pattern. Among out-of-frame alpha sequences shared by twins, low generation probability occurred in excess.

As to this clonotype: The antigen is unknown.

From the 5' RACE reads, TCRdb called clonotypes with MiXCR, one entry per CDR3 protein. The sample yields 1.5 million to 2 million distinct CDR3 sequences, less than 40% seen once. The germline gives CDR1 SGHDT, CDR2 YYEEEE. V lost 2 bases to trimming and J lost 4 bases; unmatched junction nucleotides: 7. The CDR3 contains 16 residues. This clonotype originated in a newborn girl in good health. Sequencing input: cord blood. The V gene is TRBV5-6, the J gene TRBJ2-1, with TRBD2 matching over 9 bases. The DNA for the CDR3 is TGTGCCAGCAGCTTACCTCAGCGGGGGGTATACAATGAGCAGTTCTTC. It translates to CASSLPQRGVYNEQFF. Using reference TRBV5-6 and TRBJ2-1 for the parts outside the CDR3, the full variable domain is DAGVTQSPTHLIKTRGQQVTLRCSPKSGHDTVSWYQQALGQGPQFIFQYYEEEERQRGNFPDRFSGHQFPNYSSELNVNALLLGDSALYLCASSLPQRGVYNEQFFGPGTRLTVL.